The 21 T cell receptor beta chains presented below share a single source sample, sequenced in a study of beta chain features in type 1 diabetes. Every bit of the isolated RNA underwent reverse transcription, so sequencing read expressed TCRB transcripts. Sequencing was performed with immunoSEQ multiplex PCR; in TCRdb, only in-frame clones are kept and a portion is missing. The sample has some 270,000 clones, approximately 8.1% seen once. What was sequenced was central memory CD4+ T cells from blood. The receptors here all came from a young woman in good health.

In this sample, this clone turned up a few times. The genes are TRBV20-1 and TRBJ2-7, with D perhaps being TRBD1 or TRBD2 (5 bases each). Trimming stripped 6 bases from V and 6 bases from J, with 12 bases between. There are 11 residues in the CDR3. The V gene's germline CDR1 is DFQATT and CDR2 SNEGSKA (reference sequence). CDR3 residues: CSAGRDGEQYV. The CDR3 DNA is TGCAGTGCGGGCAGGGACGGCGAGCAGTACGTC.

V and J are TRBV23-1 and TRBJ2-7, with TRBD2 matching 9 bases. TRBV23-1 is an ORF for which the function is uncertain. The V and J ends lost 0 bases and 4 bases, in that order; junction bases with no gene match: 10. The CDR3 is made up of 17 amino acids. The DNA of the CDR3 is TGCGCCAGCAGTCAATCGGGGTTTTCGACTAGCGGATACGAGCAGTACGTC. It yields the protein CASSQSGFSTSGYEQYV.

This clone came up many times. The chain combines TRBV7-6 with TRBJ2-3, with 10 bases identical to TRBD2. The CDR3 has 18 amino acids. Germline V gives CDR1 SGHVS, CDR2 FNYEAQ. The J segment lost 0 bases and the V segment lost 0 bases, leaving 6 bases of the junction unmatched. CDR3: CASSLAVASGGSTDTQYF. The CDR3 DNA reads TGTGCCAGCAGCTTAGCGGTCGCTAGCGGGGGTAGCACAGATACGCAGTATTTT.

CDR3 loop: CASSLEQGAGANVLTF. In DNA form, the CDR3 reads TGTGCCAGCAGCCTAGAACAGGGGGCTGGGGCCAACGTCCTGACTTTC. V usage is TRBV2 and J usage is TRBJ2-6, with TRBD1 matching over 8 bases. Looked up from germline, CDR1 is SNHLY and CDR2 is FYNNEI. The J segment lost 2 bases and the V segment lost 6 bases, leaving 6 bases of the junction unmatched. The CDR3 has 16 amino acids.

V usage is TRBV29-1 and J usage is TRBJ2-3; TRBD2 aligns across 9 bases. CDR1 and CDR2 from the germline V gene are SQVTM and ANQGSEA. The CDR3 runs to 14 residues. V lost 6 bases to trimming and J lost 2 bases; unmatched junction nucleotides: 6. In DNA form, the CDR3 reads TGCAGCGTACTAAGCGGGGGGACCACAGATACGCAGTATTTT. It yields the protein CSVLSGGTTDTQYF.

Only a few counts were recorded for this clone. V and J are TRBV28 and TRBJ2-1; D is ambiguous. The CDR3 is made up of 12 amino acids. CDR1 and CDR2 from the germline V gene are MDHEN and SYDVKM. The V and J ends lost 1 base and 9 bases respectively, with 7 bases between them. CDR3 nucleotide sequence: TGTGCCAGCAGTTTATTTCTCGCTGAGCAGTTCTTC. Protein product: CASSLFLAEQFF.

In this sample, this clone turned up a few times. This chain uses TRBV7-9 with TRBJ2-2; 11 bases are shared with TRBD2. The germline CDR1 and CDR2 sequences are SEHNR and FQNEAQ (reference sequence). With V trimmed by 8 bases and J by 4 bases, 3 bases remained unmatched. The CDR3 extends over 14 amino acids. The CDR3 here is CASVAGGPTGELFF. The CDR3 DNA follows: TGTGCCAGCGTAGCGGGGGGGCCCACCGGGGAGCTGTTTTTT.

This clone was counted many times. CDR3 protein: CASSDVYTEAFF. The CDR3 nucleotides read TGTGCCAGCAGTGACGTGTACACTGAAGCTTTCTTT. The chain combines TRBV2 with TRBJ1-1; no firm D call. Trimming cost V 3 bases and J 3 bases, with 5 bases left between them. The CDR3 sequence is 12 residues long. CDR1 and CDR2 (germline): SNHLY, FYNNEI.

This clone was seen more than once but under ten times. The chain carries TRBV5-6 and TRBJ2-7, with TRBD2 as a possible D gene (6 bases). This CDR3 is built from 16 residues. The V gene lost 4 bases and the J gene lost 2 bases, with 19 bases spanning the gap. The V gene's germline CDR1 is SGHDT and CDR2 YYEEEE. The CDR3 DNA sequence: TGTGCCAGCAGCGCCCCGGGACTGTCAATCGCCTACGAGCAGTACTTC. This encodes CASSAPGLSIAYEQYF.

Ten or more counts support this clone. The V call is TRBV30, the J call TRBJ1-2; perhaps TRBD1 as D (5 bases). V lost 2 bases to trimming and J lost 8 bases, with 18 bases between them. This CDR3 is built from 14 residues. Germline lookup yields CDR1 GTSNPN and CDR2 SVGIG (reference sequence). CDR3 loop: CAWSRQGGYVGYTF. In DNA, the CDR3 is TGTGCCTGGAGTCGCCAGGGTGGATATGTCGGCTACACCTTC.

The sample holds many counts of this clone. The chain joins TRBV4-3 to TRBJ2-5; D uncertain. This CDR3 contains 15 residues. CDR1 is LGHNA and CDR2 is YSLEER in the germline V gene. Trimming removed 0 bases from V and 1 base from J, with 9 bases in between. CDR3 in DNA: TGCGCCAGCAGCCAAGATCCCCGAGTCCAAGAGACCCAGTACTTC. It codes for CASSQDPRVQETQYF.

The chain employs TRBV5-1 and TRBJ2-3, with 9 bases aligning to TRBD1. The germline CDR1 and CDR2 sequences are SGHRS and YFSETQ. The CDR3 spans 16 residues. The J segment lost 4 bases and the V segment lost 0 bases, leaving 6 bases of the junction unmatched. CDR3 bases: TGCGCCAGCAGCTTGGAACCGGGACAGGGTGCAGATACGCAGTATTTT. Translation gives CASSLEPGQGADTQYF.

The chain is built from TRBV7-8 and TRBJ1-1, with D hard to call. Trimming removed 5 bases at V and 1 base at J, with 8 bases between. This CDR3 contains 13 residues. CDR1 is SGHVS, CDR2 FQNEAQ, per germline. The CDR3 DNA reads as TGTGCCAGCAGCCGAGGACGGAACACTGAAGCTTTCTTT. It encodes CASSRGRNTEAFF.

This rearrangement joins TRBV5-6 to TRBJ2-2; D is uncertain. There are 17 residues in the CDR3. V was cut by 5 bases and J by 0 bases, with 17 bases left in between. Germline loops: CDR1 SGHDT, CDR2 YYEEEE. CDR3 in amino acids: CASSQPWGLANTGELFF. CDR3 sequence (DNA): TGTGCCAGCAGTCAACCCTGGGGTCTCGCGAACACCGGGGAGCTGTTTTTT.

J is TRBJ1-2 and V is TRBV4-2, with D uncertain. Trimming stripped 6 bases from V and 3 bases from J, with 5 bases between. There are 11 residues in the CDR3. Germline V gives CDR1 LGHNA, CDR2 YNFKEQ. The CDR3 here is CASRSYYGYTF. The CDR3 DNA sequence: TGTGCCAGCAGGTCGTACTATGGCTACACCTTC.

This clone was seen only once. The CDR3 region has the DNA TGTGCCAGCAGCTTAGGGGCAGATGAGCAGTTCTTC. Protein: CASSLGADEQFF. The V call is TRBV7-2, the J call TRBJ2-1; D call uncertain. Trimming removed 1 base at V and 8 bases at J, with 6 bases between. The CDR3 extends over 12 amino acids. Per germline, CDR1 SGHTA and CDR2 FQGNSA.

Concerning this clone: At one end the junction does not follow the germline gene, possibly because of a read error. The chain has TRBV7-9 and TRBJ2-2; 7 nucleotides line up with TRBD1. This CDR3 comprises 13 residues. Germline CDR1 SEHNR, CDR2 FQNEAQ (reference sequence). CDR3 in DNA: TGTGCCACCAGCAATCAGGGGGCCGGGGAGCTGTTTTTT. It specifies CATSNQGAGELFF.

This clone was detected a few times. The rearrangement uses TRBV5-4 and TRBJ2-5, with 16 bases lining up with TRBD2. From germline, CDR1 is SGHNT and CDR2 YYREEE (reference sequence). CDR3 length: 16 amino acids. J lost 5 bases, V lost 3 bases, and 4 bases had no gene match. The CDR3 DNA sequence: TGTGCCAGCAGCTCGGGACTAGCGGGAGGGAGTGAGACCCAGTACTTC. Protein sequence: CASSSGLAGGSETQYF.

This clone was counted a few times. The chain has TRBV11-2 and TRBJ1-3; unclear D gene. The CDR3 sequence is 16 residues long. The germline gives CDR1 SGHAT, CDR2 FQNNGV. The V and J ends lost 5 bases and 0 bases respectively, with 14 bases between them. CDR3 in amino acids: CASSPQDGSSGNTIYF. The DNA of the CDR3 is TGTGCCAGCAGCCCTCAAGACGGTTCCTCTGGAAACACCATATATTTT.

This chain connects TRBV7-2 to TRBJ1-5; TRBD1 matches 8 bases. Germline assignment: CDR1 SGHTA and CDR2 FQGNSA. J lost 4 bases, V lost 5 bases, and 7 bases had no gene match. This CDR3 is 15 amino acids long. CDR3 sequence (DNA): TGTGCCAGCAGCATCCGGGGACAGGAAAATCAGCCCCAGCATTTT. It encodes CASSIRGQENQPQHF.

CDR3: CASSPGVEAFF. DNA for the CDR3: TGTGCCAGCAGCCCAGGGGTTGAAGCTTTCTTT. The V and J genes are TRBV6-6 and TRBJ1-1; D possibly corresponds to TRBD1 (6 bases). Trimming took off 6 bases at V and 7 bases at J, with 9 bases between the two ends. The CDR3 is 11 residues long. Per the germline V gene, CDR1 is MNHNY and CDR2 is SVGAGI (reference sequence).